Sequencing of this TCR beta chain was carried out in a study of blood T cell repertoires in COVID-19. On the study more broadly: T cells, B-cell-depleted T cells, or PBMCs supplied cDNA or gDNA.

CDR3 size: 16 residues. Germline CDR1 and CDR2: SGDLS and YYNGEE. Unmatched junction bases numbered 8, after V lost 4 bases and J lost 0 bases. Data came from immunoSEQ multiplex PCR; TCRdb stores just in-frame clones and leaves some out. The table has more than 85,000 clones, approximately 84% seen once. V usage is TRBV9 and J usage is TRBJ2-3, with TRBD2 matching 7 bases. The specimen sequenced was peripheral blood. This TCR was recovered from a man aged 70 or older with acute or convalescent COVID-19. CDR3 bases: TGTGCCAGCAGCAATAGAGCGGGGACTAGCACAGATACGCAGTATTTT. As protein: CASSNRAGTSTDTQYF. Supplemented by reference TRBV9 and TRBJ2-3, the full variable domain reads DSGVTQTPKHLITATGQRVTLRCSPRSGDLSVYWYQQSLDQGLQFLIQYYNGEERAKGNILERFSAQQFPDLHSELNLSSLELGDSALYFCASSNRAGTSTDTQYFGPGTRLTVL.